Listed here are 24 T cell receptor beta chains from one sample, sequenced in a study of early T cells in non-severe SARS-CoV-2 infection. TCRdb passed the 5' RACE reads through MiXCR, listing each CDR3 protein once. This sample has tens of thousands of distinct CDR3 sequences, with 8.7% found just once. The material was whole blood, obtained at baseline. These receptors came from an adult who was a healthcare worker with PCR-confirmed SARS-CoV-2 infection or an uninfected control (not recorded which).

This chain connects TRBV18 to TRBJ2-1; 8 bases are a match to TRBD2. The CDR3 extends over 17 amino acids. With V trimmed by 0 bases and J by 0 bases, 4 bases remained unmatched. CDR1 is KGHSH, CDR2 LQKENI, per germline. The CDR3 loop reads CASSPPSGSHSYNEQFF. In nucleotides, the CDR3 is TGTGCCAGCTCACCACCCAGCGGGAGCCACTCCTACAATGAGCAGTTCTTC.

In its sample, this clonotype was seen many times. The V and J genes are TRBV18 and TRBJ2-7; D assignment may be TRBD1 or TRBD2 (5 bases each). The CDR3 sequence is 17 residues long. V was trimmed by 0 bases and J by 0 bases, leaving 15 bases between them. Germline CDR1 is KGHSH and CDR2 is LQKENI. This chain's CDR3 is CASSPPSTGRSSYEQYF. CDR3 DNA sequence: TGTGCCAGCTCACCACCGTCAACGGGACGGAGCTCCTACGAGCAGTACTTC.

This chain connects TRBV11-2 to TRBJ2-1; D is uncertain. Trimming shortened V by 5 bases and J by 0 bases, and 14 bases separated the two germline ends. The CDR3 extends over 16 amino acids. The germline V gene has CDR1 SGHAT and CDR2 FQNNGV. CDR3 sequence: CASSPLQQISYNEQFF. The CDR3 nucleotides read TGTGCCAGCAGCCCCCTGCAGCAGATCTCCTACAATGAGCAGTTCTTC.

The sample holds many counts of this clonotype. V gene TRBV9 combines with J gene TRBJ2-1; D perhaps matches TRBD2 (6 bases). The CDR3 length is 15 residues. Deletions cut 0 bases from V and 1 base from J, with 8 bases between. Germline CDR1 SGDLS, CDR2 YYNGEE. The CDR3 spells CASSVAGVSYNEQFF. DNA of the CDR3: TGTGCCAGCAGCGTAGCGGGGGTGTCCTACAATGAGCAGTTCTTC.

This clonotype was observed a handful of times. This CDR3 is CASSPLAGRNTGELFF. CDR3 DNA sequence: TGTGCCAGCAGCCCGCTAGCGGGACGGAACACCGGGGAGCTGTTTTTT. This chain joins TRBV7-6 and TRBJ2-2; TRBD2 matches at 9 bases. Germline V gene lookup returns CDR1 SGHVS and CDR2 FNYEAQ. J lost 1 base, V lost 5 bases, and 5 bases had no gene match. The CDR3 runs to 16 residues.

The sample holds many counts of this clonotype. The gene calls are TRBV24-1 and TRBJ2-1; TRBD2 agrees at 7 bases. The CDR3 has 15 residues. Per the germline V gene, CDR1 is KGHDR and CDR2 is SFDVKD. V trimming: 9 bases; J trimming: 6 bases; junction bases outside the gene matches: 13. The CDR3 coding sequence is TGTGCCACCGCCCAAAGCGGGATGGGGCGCAATGAGCAGTTCTTC. It yields the protein CATAQSGMGRNEQFF.

This chain links TRBV20-1 with TRBJ2-1; D remains ambiguous. Germline V lookup: CDR1 DFQATT, CDR2 SNEGSKA (reference sequence). This CDR3 has 15 amino acids. Trimming left V 0 bases short and J 9 bases short, with 18 bases between. CDR3 nucleotides: TGCAGTGCTAGAGATAGCAGCTCCTCTCACTCTGAGCAGTTCTTC. Its protein product is CSARDSSSSHSEQFF.

This sequence joins TRBV19 and TRBJ2-7, with D maybe TRBD1 (6 bases). CDR1 is LNHDA, CDR2 SQIVND, per germline (reference sequence). This CDR3 is 17 amino acids long. V was trimmed by 5 bases and J by 1 base, leaving 21 bases between them. This chain's CDR3 is CASSAHPAGALSYEQYF. CDR3 sequence (DNA): TGTGCCAGTAGTGCCCACCCGGCAGGGGCCCTTTCCTACGAGCAGTACTTC.

The sample holds many counts of this clonotype. The CDR3: CASSYGGESEKLFF. The CDR3 bases are TGTGCCAGCAGTTACGGGGGGGAGAGTGAAAAACTGTTTTTT. The rearrangement joins TRBV6-6 to TRBJ1-4; possible D gene TRBD1, 5 bases. V was cut by 2 bases and J by 7 bases, with 11 bases left in between. This CDR3 has 14 residues. Germline-derived CDR1 and CDR2 are MNHNY and SVGAGI (reference sequence).

In this sample, this clonotype turned up a few times. The chain joins TRBV6-2 or TRBV6-3 to TRBJ2-2, with D unclear. Per germline, CDR1 MNHEY and CDR2 SVGEGT. Trimming stripped 4 bases from V and 3 bases from J, with 9 bases between. The CDR3 sequence is 14 residues long. CDR3 residues: CASSSPQDTGELFF. Written as DNA, the CDR3 is TGTGCCAGCAGTTCCCCACAAGACACCGGGGAGCTGTTTTTT.

This clonotype was seen many times. This chain uses TRBV6-5 with TRBJ1-4, with TRBD1 matching 8 bases. Germline loops: CDR1 MNHEY, CDR2 SVGAGI. V lost 4 bases, J lost 4 bases, and 8 bases stayed unmatched. The CDR3 contains 16 residues. The CDR3 sequence is CASSSLTGAYNEKLFF. For the CDR3, the DNA is TGTGCCAGCAGTTCCCTGACAGGGGCCTATAATGAAAAACTGTTTTTT.

This chain uses TRBV29-1 with TRBJ2-5; either TRBD1 or TRBD2 may fit D (5 bases each). The V end was cut by 1 base, the J end by 5 bases, with 8 bases between. The CDR3 has 12 amino acids. Germline CDR1 is SQVTM and CDR2 is ANQGSEA. The CDR3 region has the DNA TGCAGCGTTGAAGCGGGGCGGGAGACCCAGTACTTC. As protein: CSVEAGRETQYF.

The gene calls are TRBV12-3 or TRBV12-4 and TRBJ1-2; the D is unclear. The CDR3 runs 13 residues. Trimming removed 5 bases at V and 0 bases at J, with 7 bases between. The CDR3 coding sequence is TGTGCCAGCAGTACAGACGCTAACTATGGCTACACCTTC. Translation gives CASSTDANYGYTF.

The gene calls are TRBV6-5 and TRBJ1-2; D remains ambiguous. Germline V gives CDR1 MNHEY, CDR2 SVGAGI. Trimming took off 0 bases at V and 4 bases at J, with 6 bases between the two ends. The CDR3 is 13 amino acids. The CDR3, as DNA: TGTGCCAGCAGTTACTCGGGGTCCTATGGCTACACCTTC. Protein: CASSYSGSYGYTF.

This clonotype has ten or more counts. The rearrangement uses TRBV12-3 or TRBV12-4 and TRBJ2-2; D might be TRBD2 (5 bases). CDR3 length equals 13 residues. Between the trimmed V and J ends, which lost 0 bases and 6 bases, there was a span of 5 bases. The CDR3 coding sequence is TGTGCCAGCAGTTTAGCGGGAGCCGGGGAGCTGTTTTTT. Translation: CASSLAGAGELFF.

The chain carries TRBV7-9 and TRBJ2-7, with 8 bases that match TRBD1. J gave up 7 bases and V 5 bases, and 16 bases lay outside the gene matches. The V gene's germline CDR1 is SEHNR and CDR2 FQNEAQ (reference sequence). There are 16 residues in the CDR3. CDR3 in amino acids: CASSPPPGRGRGEQYF. CDR3 sequence (DNA): TGTGCCAGCAGCCCCCCCCCGGGCAGGGGGCGAGGGGAGCAGTACTTC. Complete variable domain (other parts from reference TRBV7-9 and TRBJ2-7): DTGVSQNPRHKITKRGQNVTFRCDPISEHNRLYWYRQTLGQGPEFLTYFQNEAQLEKSRLLSDRFSAERPKGSFSTLEIQRTEQGDSAMYLCASSPPPGRGRGEQYFGPGTRLTVT.

The V gene is TRBV10-3, the J gene TRBJ2-7; 8 bases are a match to TRBD1. Looked up from germline, CDR1 is ENHRY and CDR2 is SYGVKD. The CDR3 extends over 15 amino acids. Trimming took 2 bases from V and 5 from J; bases not matched to a gene: 8. For the CDR3, the DNA is TGTGCCATCAGTGAGCAGGACAGGGTAAACAACGAGCAGTACTTC. Translation: CAISEQDRVNNEQYF.

This clonotype was seen once. The V call is TRBV18, the J call TRBJ2-7; TRBD1 aligns across 11 bases. This CDR3 spans 15 amino acids. Trimming cost V 3 bases and J 4 bases; bases outside gene matches: 5. Per the germline V gene, CDR1 is KGHSH and CDR2 is LQKENI. The CDR3 loop is CASSPRTGGEYEQYF. For the CDR3, the DNA is TGTGCCAGCTCACCTCGGACAGGGGGCGAATACGAGCAGTACTTC.

Only a few counts were recorded for this clonotype. This chain joins TRBV6-6 and TRBJ2-3, with D possibly TRBD2 on 6 matching bases. The germline gives CDR1 MNHNY, CDR2 SVGAGI (reference sequence). The V gene lost 8 bases and the J gene lost 2 bases, with 14 bases spanning the gap. The CDR3 consists of 14 residues. CDR3 residues: CASVWGDVTDTQYF. Here the CDR3 DNA reads TGTGCCAGCGTCTGGGGGGACGTCACAGATACGCAGTATTTT.

This clonotype was counted between two and nine times. The rearrangement joins TRBV7-2 to TRBJ2-5, with 11 positions matching TRBD2. CDR3 length: 17 residues. CDR1 and CDR2 from the germline V gene are SGHTA and FQGNSA. The J segment lost 5 bases and the V segment lost 4 bases, leaving 12 bases of the junction unmatched. The CDR3 loop is CASSSGFLSGGAETQYF. In DNA, the CDR3 is TGTGCCAGCAGCTCCGGGTTCCTTAGCGGGGGGGCGGAGACCCAGTACTTC.

This clonotype was picked up a small number of times. This chain connects TRBV5-1 to TRBJ2-2; 8 nucleotides align to TRBD1. Germline V gives CDR1 SGHRS, CDR2 YFSETQ. The CDR3 covers 14 residues. Trimming removed 7 bases from V and 3 bases from J; junction bases left unmatched: 5. In DNA, the CDR3 is TGCGCCAGCGGCAGGGGGCAGGACACCGGGGAGCTGTTTTTT. Translation: CASGRGQDTGELFF.

In its sample, this clonotype was seen many times. The rearrangement joins TRBV30 to TRBJ1-5, with D tentatively TRBD1 (5 bases). The CDR3 has 15 residues. V lost 2 bases and J lost 5, with 16 bases in between. The germline V gene has CDR1 GTSNPN and CDR2 SVGIG (reference sequence). The DNA for the CDR3 is TGTGCCTGGAGTTATCCAGGGAGTGACGATCAGCCCCAGCATTTT. It yields the protein CAWSYPGSDDQPQHF.

This clonotype appeared many times. The J gene is TRBJ2-5, the V gene TRBV20-1; 9 nucleotides align to TRBD2. The germline V gene encodes CDR1 DFQATT and CDR2 SNEGSKA (reference sequence). V shed 0 bases, J shed 5 bases, and the junction held 13 bases outside the gene matches. This CDR3 has 17 residues. This CDR3 reads CSARDRTRASGMETQYF. The CDR3 bases are TGCAGTGCTAGAGACCGGACTCGGGCTAGCGGGATGGAGACCCAGTACTTC.

As to this clonotype: Being one base from a much bigger clone, this may be a read error. Here the CDR3 DNA reads TGCAGTGCTCCAAACCCCGGGGAGCTGGTTTTT. The encoded protein is CSAPNPGELVF. The chain joins TRBV20-1 to TRBJ2-2, with a weak D call TRBD2 (5 bases). Germline loops: CDR1 DFQATT, CDR2 SNEGSKA (reference sequence). The CDR3 is made up of 11 amino acids.